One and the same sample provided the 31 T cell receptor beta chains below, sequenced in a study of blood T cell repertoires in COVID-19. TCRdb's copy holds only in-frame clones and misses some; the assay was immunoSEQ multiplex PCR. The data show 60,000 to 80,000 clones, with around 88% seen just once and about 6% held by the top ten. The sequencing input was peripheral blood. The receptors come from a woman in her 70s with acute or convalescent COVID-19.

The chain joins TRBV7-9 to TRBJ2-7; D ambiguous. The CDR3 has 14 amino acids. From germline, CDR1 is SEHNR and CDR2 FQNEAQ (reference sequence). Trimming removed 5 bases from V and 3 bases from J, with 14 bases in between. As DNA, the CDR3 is TGTGCCAGCAGCCATTTTGACAACCGCTACGAGCAGTACTTC. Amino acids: CASSHFDNRYEQYF.

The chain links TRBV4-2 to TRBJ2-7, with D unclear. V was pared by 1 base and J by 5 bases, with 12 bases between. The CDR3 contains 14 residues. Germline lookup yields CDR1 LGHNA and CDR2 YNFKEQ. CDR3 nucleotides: TGTGCCAGCAGCCAAGGGCGGTGGATGGACGAGCAGTACTTC. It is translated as CASSQGRWMDEQYF.

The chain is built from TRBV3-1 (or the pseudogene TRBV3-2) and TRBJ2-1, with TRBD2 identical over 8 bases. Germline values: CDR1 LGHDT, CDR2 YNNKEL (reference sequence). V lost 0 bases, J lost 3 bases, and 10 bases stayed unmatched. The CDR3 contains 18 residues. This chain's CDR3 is CASSQDPRETSVYNEQFF. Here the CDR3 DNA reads TGTGCCAGCAGCCAAGACCCACGGGAGACTAGCGTCTACAATGAGCAGTTCTTC.

CDR3 in DNA: TGTGCCAGTAGTATGACTAGCGGGGTTTACAATGAGCAGTTCTTC. Translating gives CASSMTSGVYNEQFF. This chain connects TRBV19 to TRBJ2-1; 11 bases are a match to TRBD2. This CDR3 region has 15 residues. From germline, CDR1 is LNHDA and CDR2 SQIVND (reference sequence). The ends lost 3 bases at V and 4 bases at J; junction bases unmatched: 2.

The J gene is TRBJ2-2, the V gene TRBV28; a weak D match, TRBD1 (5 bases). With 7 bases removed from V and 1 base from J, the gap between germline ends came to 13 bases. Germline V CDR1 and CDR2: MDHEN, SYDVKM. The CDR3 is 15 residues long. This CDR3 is CASTPGSGNTGELFF. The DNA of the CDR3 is TGTGCCAGCACCCCAGGGTCCGGGAACACCGGGGAGCTGTTTTTT.

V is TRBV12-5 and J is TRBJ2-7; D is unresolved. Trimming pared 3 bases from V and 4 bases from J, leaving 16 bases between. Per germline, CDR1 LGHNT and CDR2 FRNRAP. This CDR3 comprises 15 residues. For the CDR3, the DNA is TGTGCTAGTGGTTTAATTGGAGTTGGGTTATACGAGCAGTACTTC. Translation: CASGLIGVGLYEQYF.

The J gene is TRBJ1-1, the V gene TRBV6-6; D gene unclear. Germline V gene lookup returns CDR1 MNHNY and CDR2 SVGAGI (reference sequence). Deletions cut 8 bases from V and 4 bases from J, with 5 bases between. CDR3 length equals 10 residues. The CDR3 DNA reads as TGTGCCAGCCGGGGCACTGAAGCTTTCTTT. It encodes CASRGTEAFF.

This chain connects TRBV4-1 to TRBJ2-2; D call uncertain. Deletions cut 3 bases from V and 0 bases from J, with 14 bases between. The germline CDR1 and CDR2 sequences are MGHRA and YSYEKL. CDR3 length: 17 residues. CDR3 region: CASSHVVRHPNTGELFF. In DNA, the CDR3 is TGCGCCAGCAGCCATGTCGTCAGGCACCCGAACACCGGGGAGCTGTTTTTT.

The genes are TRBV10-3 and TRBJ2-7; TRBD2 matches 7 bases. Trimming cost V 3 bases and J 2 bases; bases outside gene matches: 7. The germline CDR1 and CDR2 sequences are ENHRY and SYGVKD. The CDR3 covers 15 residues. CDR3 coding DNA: TGTGCCATCAGTGATGGGGGGGAGAGCGCCTACGAGCAGTACTTC. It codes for CAISDGGESAYEQYF.

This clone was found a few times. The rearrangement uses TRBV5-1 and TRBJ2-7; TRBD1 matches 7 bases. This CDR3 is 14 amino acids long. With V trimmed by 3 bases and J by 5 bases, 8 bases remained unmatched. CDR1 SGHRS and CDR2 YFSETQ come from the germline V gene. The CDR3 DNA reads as TGCGCCAGCAGCTCACAGGGGTTTGAGGACGAGCAGTACTTC. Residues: CASSSQGFEDEQYF.

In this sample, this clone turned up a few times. For the CDR3, the DNA is TGTGCCAGCAGCACAGGGGGTTTGGGGACTGAAGCTTTCTTT. It codes for CASSTGGLGTEAFF. The V call is TRBV28, the J call TRBJ1-1; 8 bases match TRBD1. Unmatched junction bases numbered 8, after V lost 6 bases and J lost 5 bases. In germline, CDR1 is MDHEN, CDR2 SYDVKM. The CDR3 consists of 14 residues.

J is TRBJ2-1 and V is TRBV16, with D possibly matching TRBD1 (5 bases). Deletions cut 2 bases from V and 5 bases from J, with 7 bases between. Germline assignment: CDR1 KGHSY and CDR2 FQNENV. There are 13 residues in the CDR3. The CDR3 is CASSQGAHNEQFF. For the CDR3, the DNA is TGTGCCAGCAGCCAAGGGGCCCACAATGAGCAGTTCTTC.

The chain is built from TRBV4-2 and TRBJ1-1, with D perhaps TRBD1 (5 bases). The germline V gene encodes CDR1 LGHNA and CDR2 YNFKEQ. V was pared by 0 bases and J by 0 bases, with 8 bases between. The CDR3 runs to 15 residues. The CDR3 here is CASSQEQAMNTEAFF. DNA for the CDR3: TGTGCCAGCAGCCAAGAACAGGCTATGAACACTGAAGCTTTCTTT.

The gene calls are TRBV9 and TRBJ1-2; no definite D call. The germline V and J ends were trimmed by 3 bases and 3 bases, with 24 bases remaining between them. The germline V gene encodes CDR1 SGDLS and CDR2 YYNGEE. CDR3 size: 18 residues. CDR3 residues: CASSESRTADSDYYGYTF. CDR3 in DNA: TGTGCCAGCAGCGAGTCCAGGACGGCGGACTCAGATTACTATGGCTACACCTTC. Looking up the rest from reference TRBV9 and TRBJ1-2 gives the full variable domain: DSGVTQTPKHLITATGQRVTLRCSPRSGDLSVYWYQQSLDQGLQFLIQYYNGEERAKGNILERFSAQQFPDLHSELNLSSLELGDSALYFCASSESRTADSDYYGYTFGSGTRLTVV.

The CDR3 region has the DNA TGTGCCATCAGTGGGGCGGGGAACACTGAAGCTTTCTTT. It codes for CAISGAGNTEAFF. The chain combines TRBV10-3 with TRBJ1-1; D unclear. Trimming took off 4 bases at V and 1 base at J, with 7 bases between the two ends. This CDR3 contains 13 residues. Per the germline V gene, CDR1 is ENHRY and CDR2 is SYGVKD.

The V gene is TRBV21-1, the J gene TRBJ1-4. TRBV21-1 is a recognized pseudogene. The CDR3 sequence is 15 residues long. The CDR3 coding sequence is TGTGCCAGCAGCAGGGACTTTACAGTTACTGAAAAACTGTTTTTT. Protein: CASSRDFTVTEKLFF.

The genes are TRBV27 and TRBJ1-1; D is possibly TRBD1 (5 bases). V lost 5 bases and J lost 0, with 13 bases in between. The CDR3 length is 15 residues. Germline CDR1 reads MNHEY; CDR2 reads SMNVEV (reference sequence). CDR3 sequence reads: CASSESYRMNTEAFF. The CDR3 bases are TGTGCCAGCAGTGAATCTTACAGGATGAACACTGAAGCTTTCTTT.

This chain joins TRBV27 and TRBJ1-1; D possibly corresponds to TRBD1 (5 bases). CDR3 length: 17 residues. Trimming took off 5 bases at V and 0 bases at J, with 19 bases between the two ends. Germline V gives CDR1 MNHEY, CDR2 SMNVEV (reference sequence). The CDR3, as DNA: TGTGCCAGCAGTCCCCGGCGCGCGGGGGGACTGAACACTGAAGCTTTCTTT. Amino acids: CASSPRRAGGLNTEAFF.

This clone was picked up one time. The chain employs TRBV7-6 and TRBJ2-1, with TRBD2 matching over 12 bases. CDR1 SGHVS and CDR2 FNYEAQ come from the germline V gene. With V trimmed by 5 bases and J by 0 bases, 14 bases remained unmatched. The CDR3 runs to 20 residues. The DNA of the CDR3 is TGTGCCAGCAGCCTAAGACAGCGACTAGCGGGAGAGAGCTCCTACAATGAGCAGTTCTTC. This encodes CASSLRQRLAGESSYNEQFF.

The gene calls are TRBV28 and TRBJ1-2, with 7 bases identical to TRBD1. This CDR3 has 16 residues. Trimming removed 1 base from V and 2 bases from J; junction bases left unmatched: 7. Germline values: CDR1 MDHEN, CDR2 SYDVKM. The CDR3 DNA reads TGTGCCAGCAGTTTATCGAGAACAGGGGCCAACTATGGCTACACCTTC. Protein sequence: CASSLSRTGANYGYTF.

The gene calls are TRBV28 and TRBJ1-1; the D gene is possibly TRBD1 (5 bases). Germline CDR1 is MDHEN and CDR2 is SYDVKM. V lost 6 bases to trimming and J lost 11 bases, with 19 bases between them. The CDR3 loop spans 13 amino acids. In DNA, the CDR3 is TGTGCCAGCAGCCTTGACAGAGTAACAGGCGCTTTCTTT. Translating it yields CASSLDRVTGAFF.

CDR3 region: CASSSGTGRYNEQFF. The CDR3 DNA reads as TGTGCCAGCAGCTCCGGGACAGGGAGATACAATGAGCAGTTCTTC. The V gene is TRBV7-3, the J gene TRBJ2-1; 9 bases align to TRBD1. Germline V gene data show CDR1 as SGHTA and CDR2 as FQGTGA. With V trimmed by 4 bases and J by 4 bases, 5 bases remained unmatched. CDR3 length: 15 amino acids.

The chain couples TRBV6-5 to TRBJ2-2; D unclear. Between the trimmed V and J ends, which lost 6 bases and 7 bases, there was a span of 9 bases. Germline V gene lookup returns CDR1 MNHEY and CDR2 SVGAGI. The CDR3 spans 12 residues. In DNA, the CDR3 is TGTGCCAGCAGCTCCTCGGTCGGGGAGCTGTTTTTT. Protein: CASSSSVGELFF.

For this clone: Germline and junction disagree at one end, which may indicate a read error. The chain's CDR3 is CASSLDPKRGGQHTAF. As DNA, the CDR3 is TGTGCCAGCAGCTTAGATCCGAAAAGGGGGGGCCAACATACTGCCTTC. The V and J genes are TRBV11-2 and TRBJ1-2; D possibly corresponds to TRBD1 (6 bases). The CDR3 length is 16 residues. Germline lookup yields CDR1 SGHAT and CDR2 FQNNGV.

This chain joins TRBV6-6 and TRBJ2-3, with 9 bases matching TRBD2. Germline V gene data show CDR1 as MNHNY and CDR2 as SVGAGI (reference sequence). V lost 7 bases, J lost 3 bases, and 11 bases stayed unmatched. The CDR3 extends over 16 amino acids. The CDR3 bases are TGTGCCAGCACTCCACGGGGGCGGGAGGGGACAGATACGCAGTATTTT. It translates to CASTPRGREGTDTQYF.

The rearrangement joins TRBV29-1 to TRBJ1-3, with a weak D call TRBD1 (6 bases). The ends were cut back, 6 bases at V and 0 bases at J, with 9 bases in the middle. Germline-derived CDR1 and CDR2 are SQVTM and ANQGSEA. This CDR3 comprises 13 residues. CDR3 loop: CSVTQGSGNTIYF. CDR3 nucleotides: TGCAGCGTAACACAGGGCTCTGGAAACACCATATATTTT. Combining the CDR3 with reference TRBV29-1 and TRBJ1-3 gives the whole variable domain SAVISQKPSRDICQRGTSLTIQCQVDSQVTMMFWYRQQPGQSLTLIATANQGSEATYESGFVIDKFPISRPNLTFSTLTVSNMSPEDSSIYLCSVTQGSGNTIYFGEGSWLTVV.

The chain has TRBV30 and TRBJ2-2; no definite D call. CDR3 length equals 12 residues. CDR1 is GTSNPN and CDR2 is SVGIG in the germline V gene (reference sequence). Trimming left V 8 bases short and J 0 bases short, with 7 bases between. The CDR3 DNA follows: TGTGCCGAGGAGACGAACACCGGGGAGCTGTTTTTT. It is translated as CAEETNTGELFF.

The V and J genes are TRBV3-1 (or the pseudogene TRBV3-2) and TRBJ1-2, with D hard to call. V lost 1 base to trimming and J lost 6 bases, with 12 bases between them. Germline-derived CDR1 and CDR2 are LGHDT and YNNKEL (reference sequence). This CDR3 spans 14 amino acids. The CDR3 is CASSQVAGFDGYTF. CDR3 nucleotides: TGTGCCAGCAGCCAAGTCGCGGGGTTTGATGGCTACACCTTC.

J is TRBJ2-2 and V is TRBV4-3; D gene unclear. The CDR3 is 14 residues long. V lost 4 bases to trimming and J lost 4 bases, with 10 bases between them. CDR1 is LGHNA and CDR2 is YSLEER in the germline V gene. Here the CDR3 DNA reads TGCGCCAGCAGCCCACAGCAAGCCACCGGGGAGCTGTTTTTT. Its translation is CASSPQQATGELFF.

In nucleotides, the CDR3 is TGTGCCAGCAGCTCCCTCCCGGCAGGGATGTCCACCGGGGAGCTGTTTTTT. It encodes CASSSLPAGMSTGELFF. The chain uses TRBV28 and TRBJ2-2, with D possibly matching TRBD1 (5 bases). V was cut by 6 bases and J by 4 bases, with 21 bases left in between. The CDR3 contains 17 residues. CDR1 MDHEN and CDR2 SYDVKM come from the germline V gene. Supplemented by reference TRBV28 and TRBJ2-2, the full variable domain reads DVKVTQSSRYLVKRTGEKVFLECVQDMDHENMFWYRQDPGLGLRLIYFSYDVKMKEKGDIPEGYSVSREKKERFSLILESASTNQTSMYLCASSSLPAGMSTGELFFGEGSRLTVL.

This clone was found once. The CDR3 DNA reads as TGCGCCAGCAGCCCCCAGGATGGCGGGGGAGCGTACAATGAGCAGTTCTTC. Its translation is CASSPQDGGGAYNEQFF. The chain has TRBV5-1 and TRBJ2-1, with 7 bases lining up with TRBD2. The V gene's germline CDR1 is SGHRS and CDR2 YFSETQ. This CDR3 comprises 17 residues. V shed 4 bases and J 4 bases; nucleotides not matched to a gene: 14.